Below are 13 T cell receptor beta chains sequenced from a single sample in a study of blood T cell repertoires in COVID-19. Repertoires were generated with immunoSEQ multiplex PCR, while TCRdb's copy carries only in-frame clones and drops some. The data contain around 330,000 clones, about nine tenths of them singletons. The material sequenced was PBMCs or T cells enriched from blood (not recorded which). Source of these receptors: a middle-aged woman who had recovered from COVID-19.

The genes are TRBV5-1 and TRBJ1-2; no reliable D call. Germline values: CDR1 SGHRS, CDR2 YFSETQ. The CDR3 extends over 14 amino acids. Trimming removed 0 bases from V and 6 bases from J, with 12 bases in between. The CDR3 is CASSLEVGTNGYTF. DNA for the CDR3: TGCGCCAGCAGCTTGGAAGTAGGCACTAATGGCTACACCTTC.

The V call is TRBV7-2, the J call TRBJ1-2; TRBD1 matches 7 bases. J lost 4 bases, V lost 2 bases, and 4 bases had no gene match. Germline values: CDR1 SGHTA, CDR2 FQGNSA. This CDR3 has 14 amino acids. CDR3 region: CASSLMGQSYGYTF. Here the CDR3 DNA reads TGTGCCAGCAGCTTAATGGGACAGAGCTATGGCTACACCTTC.

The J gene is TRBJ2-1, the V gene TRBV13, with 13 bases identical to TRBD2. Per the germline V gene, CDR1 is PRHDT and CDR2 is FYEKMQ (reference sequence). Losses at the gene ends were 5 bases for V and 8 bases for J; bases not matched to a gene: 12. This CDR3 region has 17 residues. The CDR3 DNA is TGTGCCAGCAGCGATGCCTCGGGGACTAGCGGGGTCCATGAGCAGTTCTTC. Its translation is CASSDASGTSGVHEQFF.

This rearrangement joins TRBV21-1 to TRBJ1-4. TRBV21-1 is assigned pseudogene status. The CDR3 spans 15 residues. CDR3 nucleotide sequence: TGTGCCAGCAGCTTGACGCGAGGAGGGAATGAAAAACTGTTTTTT. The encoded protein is CASSLTRGGNEKLFF.

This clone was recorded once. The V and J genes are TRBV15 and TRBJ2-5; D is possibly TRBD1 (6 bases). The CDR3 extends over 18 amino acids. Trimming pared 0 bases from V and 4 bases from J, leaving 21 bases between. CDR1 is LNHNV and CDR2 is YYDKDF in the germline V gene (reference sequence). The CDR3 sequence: CATSRDGGQPLARETQYF. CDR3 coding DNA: TGTGCCACCAGCAGAGATGGAGGACAGCCCCTCGCCCGAGAGACCCAGTACTTC. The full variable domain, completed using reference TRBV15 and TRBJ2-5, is DAMVIQNPRYQVTQFGKPVTLSCSQTLNHNVMYWYQQKSSQAPKLLFHYYDKDFNNEADTPDNFQSRRPNTSFCFLDIRSPGLGDTAMYLCATSRDGGQPLARETQYFGPGTRLLVL.

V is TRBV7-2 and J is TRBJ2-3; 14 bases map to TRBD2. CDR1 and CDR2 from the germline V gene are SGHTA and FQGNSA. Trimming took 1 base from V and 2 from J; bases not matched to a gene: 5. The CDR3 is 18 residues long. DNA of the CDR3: TGTGCCAGCAGCTTAGGACTAGCGGGGGGGCTCGTCACAGATACGCAGTATTTT. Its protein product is CASSLGLAGGLVTDTQYF.

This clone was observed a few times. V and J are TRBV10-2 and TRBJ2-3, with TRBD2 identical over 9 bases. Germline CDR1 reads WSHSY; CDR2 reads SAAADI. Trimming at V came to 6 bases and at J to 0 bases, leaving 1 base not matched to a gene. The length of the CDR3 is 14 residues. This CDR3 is CASRTSGSTDTQYF. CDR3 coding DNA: TGCGCCAGCAGGACTAGCGGTAGCACAGATACGCAGTATTTT.

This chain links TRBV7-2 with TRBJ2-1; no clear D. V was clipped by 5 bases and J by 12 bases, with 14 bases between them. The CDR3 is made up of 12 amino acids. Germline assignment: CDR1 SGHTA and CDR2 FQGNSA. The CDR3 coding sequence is TGTGCCAGCAGCCTGTCTCTCCGCGCGCAGTTCTTC. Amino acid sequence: CASSLSLRAQFF.

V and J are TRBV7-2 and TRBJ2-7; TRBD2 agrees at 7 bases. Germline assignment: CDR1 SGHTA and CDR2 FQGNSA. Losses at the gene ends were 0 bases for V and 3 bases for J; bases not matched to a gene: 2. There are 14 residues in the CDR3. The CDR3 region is CASSLAGGVYEQYF. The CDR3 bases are TGTGCCAGCAGCTTAGCGGGGGGGGTCTACGAGCAGTACTTC.

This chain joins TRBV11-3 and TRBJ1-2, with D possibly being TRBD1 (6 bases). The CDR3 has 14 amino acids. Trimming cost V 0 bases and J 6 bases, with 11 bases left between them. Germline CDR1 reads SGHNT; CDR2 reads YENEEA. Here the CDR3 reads CASSLDRPGDGYTF. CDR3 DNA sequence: TGTGCCAGCAGCTTAGATCGTCCAGGGGATGGCTACACCTTC.

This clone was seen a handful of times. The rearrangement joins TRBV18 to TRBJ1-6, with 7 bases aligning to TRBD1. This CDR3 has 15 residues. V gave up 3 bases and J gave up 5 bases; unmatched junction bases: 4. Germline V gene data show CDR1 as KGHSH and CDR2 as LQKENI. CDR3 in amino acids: CASSPSGTDNSPLHF. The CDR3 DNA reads TGTGCCAGCTCACCTTCCGGGACAGATAATTCACCCCTCCACTTT.

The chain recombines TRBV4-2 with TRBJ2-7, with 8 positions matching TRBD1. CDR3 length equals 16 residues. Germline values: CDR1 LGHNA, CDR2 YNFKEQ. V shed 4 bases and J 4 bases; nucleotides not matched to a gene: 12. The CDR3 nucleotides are TGTGCCAGCAGCCTTCTCAAAACAGGGGACAGGTACGAGCAGTACTTC. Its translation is CASSLLKTGDRYEQYF.

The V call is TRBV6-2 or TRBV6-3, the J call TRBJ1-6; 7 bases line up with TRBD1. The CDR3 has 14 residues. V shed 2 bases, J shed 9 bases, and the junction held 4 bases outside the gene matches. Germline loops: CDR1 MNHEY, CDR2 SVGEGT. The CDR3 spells CASSYGQGVSPLHF. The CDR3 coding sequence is TGTGCCAGCAGTTACGGGCAGGGGGTTTCACCCCTCCACTTT.